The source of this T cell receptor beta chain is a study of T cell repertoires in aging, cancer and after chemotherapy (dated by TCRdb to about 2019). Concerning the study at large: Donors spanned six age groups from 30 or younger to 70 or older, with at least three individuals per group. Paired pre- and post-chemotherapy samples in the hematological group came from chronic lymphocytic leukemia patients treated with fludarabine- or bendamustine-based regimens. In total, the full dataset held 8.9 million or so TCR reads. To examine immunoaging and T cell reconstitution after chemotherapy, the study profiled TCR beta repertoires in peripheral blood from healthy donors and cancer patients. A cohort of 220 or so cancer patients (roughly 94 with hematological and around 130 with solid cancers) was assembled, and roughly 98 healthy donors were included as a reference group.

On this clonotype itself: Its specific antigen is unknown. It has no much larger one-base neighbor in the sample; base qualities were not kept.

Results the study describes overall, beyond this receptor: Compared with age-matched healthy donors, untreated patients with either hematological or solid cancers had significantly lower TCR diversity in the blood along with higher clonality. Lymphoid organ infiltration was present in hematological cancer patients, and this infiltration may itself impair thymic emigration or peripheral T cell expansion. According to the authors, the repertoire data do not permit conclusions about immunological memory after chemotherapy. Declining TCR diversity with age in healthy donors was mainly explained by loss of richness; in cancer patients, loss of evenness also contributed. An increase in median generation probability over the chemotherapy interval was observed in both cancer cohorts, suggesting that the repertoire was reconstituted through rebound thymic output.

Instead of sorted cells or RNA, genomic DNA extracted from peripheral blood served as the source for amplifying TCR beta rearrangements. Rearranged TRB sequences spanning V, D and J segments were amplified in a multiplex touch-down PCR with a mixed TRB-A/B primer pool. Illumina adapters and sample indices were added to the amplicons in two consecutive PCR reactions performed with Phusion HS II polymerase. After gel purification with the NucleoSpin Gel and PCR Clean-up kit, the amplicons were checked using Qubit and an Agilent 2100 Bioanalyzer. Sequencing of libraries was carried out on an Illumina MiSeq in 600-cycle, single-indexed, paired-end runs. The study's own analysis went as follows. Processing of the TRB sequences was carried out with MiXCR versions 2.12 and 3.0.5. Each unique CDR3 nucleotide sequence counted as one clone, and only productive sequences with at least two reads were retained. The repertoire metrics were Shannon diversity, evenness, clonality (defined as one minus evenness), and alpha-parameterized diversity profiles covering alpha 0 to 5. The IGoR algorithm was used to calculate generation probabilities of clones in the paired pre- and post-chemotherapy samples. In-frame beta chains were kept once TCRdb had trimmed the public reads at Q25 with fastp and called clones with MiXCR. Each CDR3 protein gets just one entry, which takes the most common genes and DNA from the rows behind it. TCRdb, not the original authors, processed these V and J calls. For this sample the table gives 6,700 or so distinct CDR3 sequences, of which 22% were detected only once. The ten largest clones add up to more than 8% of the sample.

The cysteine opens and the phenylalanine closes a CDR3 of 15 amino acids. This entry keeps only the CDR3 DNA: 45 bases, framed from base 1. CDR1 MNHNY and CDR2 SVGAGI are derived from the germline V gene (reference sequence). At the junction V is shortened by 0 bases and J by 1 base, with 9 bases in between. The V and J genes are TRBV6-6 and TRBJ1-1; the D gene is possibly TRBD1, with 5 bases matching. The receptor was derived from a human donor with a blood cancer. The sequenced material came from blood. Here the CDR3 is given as CASSYSQGANTEAFF. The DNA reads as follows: TGTGCCAGCAGTTACTCGCAAGGGGCGAACACTGAAGCTTTCTTT.